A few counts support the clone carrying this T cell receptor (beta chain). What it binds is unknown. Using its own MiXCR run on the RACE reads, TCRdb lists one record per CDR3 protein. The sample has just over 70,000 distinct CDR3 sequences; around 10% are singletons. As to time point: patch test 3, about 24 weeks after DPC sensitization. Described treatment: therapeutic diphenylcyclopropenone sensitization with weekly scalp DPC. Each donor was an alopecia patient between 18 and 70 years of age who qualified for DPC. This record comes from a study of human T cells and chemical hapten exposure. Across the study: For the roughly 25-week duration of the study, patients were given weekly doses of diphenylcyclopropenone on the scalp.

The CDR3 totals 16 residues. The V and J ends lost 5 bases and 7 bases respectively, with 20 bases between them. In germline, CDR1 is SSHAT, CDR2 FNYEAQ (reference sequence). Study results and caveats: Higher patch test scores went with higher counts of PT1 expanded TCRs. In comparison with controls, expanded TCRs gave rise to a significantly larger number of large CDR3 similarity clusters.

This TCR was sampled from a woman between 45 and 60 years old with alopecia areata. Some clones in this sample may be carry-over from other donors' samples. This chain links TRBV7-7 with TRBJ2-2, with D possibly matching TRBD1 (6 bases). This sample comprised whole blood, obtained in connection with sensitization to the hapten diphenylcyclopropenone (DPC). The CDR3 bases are TGTGCCAGCAGCCCCAACTGGGGGCTCTTAGGCGGGGAGCTGTTTTTT. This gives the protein CASSPNWGLLGGELFF.